This T cell receptor (beta chain) was recorded in a study of blood T cells in healthy people across ages (dated by TCRdb to 2015 to 2017). About the full investigation: In model experiments, roughly one uniquely barcoded TCR beta cDNA molecule per two T cells was captured by template switching. Donors of different ages were randomly distributed across sequencing lanes to avoid experimental bias. Two additional independent replicas of 1 million unique cDNA reads from the same blood draw were analyzed for two donors (one aged 18 to 30 and one aged 80 or older). The study measured age-related changes in TCR beta repertoire diversity using deep sequencing normalized with unique cDNA molecular identifiers. The donors were split into four age groups: young (average 16 years), middle-aged (about 40), aged (over 55) and long-lived (roughly 77).

Broad study findings and their caveats: Since profiling was done on bulk unsorted PBMCs, naive and antigen-experienced compartments could not be conclusively compared. Total diversity estimates from one million sequenced T cells were considered lower bounds and underestimates. Observed TCR beta diversity per million T cells fell roughly linearly with age, and a significant reduction was already apparent by age approximately 41. Because donor CMV infection status was unknown, age-related changes in expanded clonotypes were potentially confounded. The percentage of naive T cells measured by flow cytometry correlated strongly with observed TCR beta diversity. Compared with the aged group, the long-lived group had more naive CD4+ T cells, fewer expanded clones and increased TCR diversity, suggesting age selection.

Regarding this clonotype: The antigen this receptor binds is unknown. Base qualities are missing; no much larger clone stands one base away.

Systemically healthy Caucasian individuals from Russia, roughly 40 in total and aged 6 to 90 years, were included as donors. Approximately 9.3 milliliters of peripheral blood were drawn from each donor into EDTA-treated Vacutainer tubes. PBMCs were isolated by Ficoll-Paque density-gradient centrifugation, with at least 7 million obtained per sample. Total RNA was extracted from PBMCs with Trizol reagent, with at least 6 micrograms obtained per sample. The percentages of naive CD45RAhigh/CD27high T cells were determined by flow cytometry on a PBMC aliquot from every donor. Receptor libraries were prepared by 5' RACE. The reads were generated on an Illumina HiSeq 2500. A second PCR of roughly 7 to 11 cycles was run with a J-beta primer mix and a sample-barcoded 5' primer. A unique molecular identifier was introduced onto each TCR beta cDNA molecule by a template-switch 5' adaptor carrying 12 random nucleotides. Each sample yielded at least 2.5 million CDR3-containing paired-end reads. All of the RNA was converted into first-strand cDNA using the Mint cDNA synthesis kit, with a TRBC-specific oligonucleotide serving as the primer. Following uracil-DNA glycosylase treatment, a first 18-cycle PCR with universal primers M1SS and BC2_uni_R was performed on all cDNA. Per the source publication's procedure: For normalization, 1 million high-quality reads were randomly selected from each sample, with every read carrying a distinct molecular identifier. Instead of being binned into consensus sequences, reads with shared molecular identifiers were discarded. CDR3 identification, clonotype clustering and error correction used MiTCR with a Q25 quality threshold and the strictest error-elimination algorithm. A nonparametric unseen species model with Euler transformation was used to estimate lower-bound total TCR beta diversity. The public reads were quality trimmed at Q25 with fastp and then assembled into clones with MiXCR by TCRdb, keeping productive beta chains. All rows with the same CDR3 protein become a single entry with the most common DNA and genes. The V and J calls follow TCRdb's processing rather than the paper's. The sample yields hundreds of thousands of distinct CDR3 sequences; about three fifths were counted once. 20% to 25% of the sample rests with the top ten.

The sequence was collected from a man aged 25 to 40 in good health. The sequencing input was blood.

The DNA reads TGTGCCAGCAGCTCAGACTACTACGAGCAGTACTTC. This is translated as CASSSDYYEQYF. The V and J segments used are TRBV7-2 and TRBJ2-7, and perhaps TRBD2 as D gene, on 5 matching bases. The germline V gene sets CDR1 to SGHTA and CDR2 to FQGNSA. There are 12 amino acids in the CDR3, from cysteine to phenylalanine inclusive. The only DNA kept is the CDR3, 36 bases in frame from the first base. V is clipped by 4 bases and J by 3 bases, and the sequence between their germline boundaries is 7 bases long.